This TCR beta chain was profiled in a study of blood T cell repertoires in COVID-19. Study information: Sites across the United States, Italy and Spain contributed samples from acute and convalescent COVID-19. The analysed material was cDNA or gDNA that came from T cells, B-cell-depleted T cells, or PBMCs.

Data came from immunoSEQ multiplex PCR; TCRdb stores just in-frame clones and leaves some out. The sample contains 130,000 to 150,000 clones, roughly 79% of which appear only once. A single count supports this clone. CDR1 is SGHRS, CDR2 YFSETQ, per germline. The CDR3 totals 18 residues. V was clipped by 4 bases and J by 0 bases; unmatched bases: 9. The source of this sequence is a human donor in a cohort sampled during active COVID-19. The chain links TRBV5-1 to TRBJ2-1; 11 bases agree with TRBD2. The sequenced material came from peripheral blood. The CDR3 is CASSGTSGRESSYNEQFF. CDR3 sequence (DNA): TGCGCCAGCAGCGGGACTAGCGGACGAGAGAGCTCCTACAATGAGCAGTTCTTC.